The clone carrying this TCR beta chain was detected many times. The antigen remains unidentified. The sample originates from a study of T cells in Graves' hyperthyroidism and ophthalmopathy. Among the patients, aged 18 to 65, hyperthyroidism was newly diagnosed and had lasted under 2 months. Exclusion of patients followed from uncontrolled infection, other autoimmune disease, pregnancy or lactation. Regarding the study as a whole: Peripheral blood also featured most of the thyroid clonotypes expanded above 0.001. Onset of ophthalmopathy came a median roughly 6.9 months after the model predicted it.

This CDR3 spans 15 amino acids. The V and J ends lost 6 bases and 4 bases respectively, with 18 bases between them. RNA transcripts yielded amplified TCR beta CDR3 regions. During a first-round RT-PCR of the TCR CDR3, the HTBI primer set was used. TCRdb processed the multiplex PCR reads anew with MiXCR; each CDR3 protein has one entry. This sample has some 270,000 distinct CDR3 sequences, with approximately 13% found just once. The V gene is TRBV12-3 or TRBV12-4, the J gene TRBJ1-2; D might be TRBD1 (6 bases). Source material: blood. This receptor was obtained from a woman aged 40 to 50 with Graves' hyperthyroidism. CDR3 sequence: CASRPRPTGAYGYTF. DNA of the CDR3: TGTGCCAGCAGACCGCGCCCGACAGGAGCCTATGGCTACACCTTC.